One and the same sample provided the 2 T cell receptor beta chains below, sequenced in a study of neurological immune-mediated disorders. One entry per CDR3 protein, called by TCRdb with MiXCR from the 5' RACE reads. The sample records about 120,000 distinct CDR3 sequences, more than 2.5% being singletons. The sample was PBMCs. The origin of the receptors is a woman younger than 45 with multiple sclerosis.

This clonotype appeared many times. The rearrangement joins TRBV4-3 to TRBJ1-4; D is unclear. V gave up 0 bases and J gave up 8 bases, with 19 bases separating them. The germline CDR1 and CDR2 sequences are LGHNA and YSLEER. The length of the CDR3 is 17 residues. The CDR3 DNA sequence: TGCGCCAGCAGCCAAGATCTCATCGAGGGCGTACAGGAAAAACTGTTTTTT. This sequence encodes CASSQDLIEGVQEKLFF.

In this sample, this clonotype turned up many times. J is TRBJ2-1 and V is TRBV6-5, with 11 positions matching TRBD1. The V and J ends lost 4 bases and 3 bases, in that order; junction bases with no gene match: 2. The germline V gene encodes CDR1 MNHEY and CDR2 SVGAGI. The CDR3 loop spans 15 amino acids. Here the CDR3 DNA reads TGTGCCAGCAGTTGGGGACAGGGGGGCTACAATGAGCAGTTCTTC. Amino acid sequence: CASSWGQGGYNEQFF.